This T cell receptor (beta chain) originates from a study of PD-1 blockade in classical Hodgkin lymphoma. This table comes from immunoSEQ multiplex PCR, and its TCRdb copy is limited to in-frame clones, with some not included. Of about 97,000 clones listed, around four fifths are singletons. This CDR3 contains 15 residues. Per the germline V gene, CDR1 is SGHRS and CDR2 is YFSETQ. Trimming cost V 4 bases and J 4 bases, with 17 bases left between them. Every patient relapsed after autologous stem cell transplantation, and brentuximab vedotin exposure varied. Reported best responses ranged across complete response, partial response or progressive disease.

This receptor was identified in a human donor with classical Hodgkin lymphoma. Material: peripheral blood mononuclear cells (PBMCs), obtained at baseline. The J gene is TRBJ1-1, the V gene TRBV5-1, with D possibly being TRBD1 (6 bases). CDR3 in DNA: TGCGCCAGCAGCCCGGGGGCCCCGGGGATCACTGAAGCTTTCTTT. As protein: CASSPGAPGITEAFF.